Following are 22 T cell receptor beta chains from one sample sequenced in a study of CD8 T cells in Susac syndrome. RNA in amounts of roughly 0.5 to 1 ug was reverse transcribed with random hexamers. MiXCR, applied by TCRdb to the immunoSEQ multiplex PCR reads, yields one record per CDR3 protein. The sample lists under 85,000 distinct CDR3 sequences; about 94% were seen once. Sample: CD8+ T cells from PBMCs. The receptors originated from a human donor with Susac syndrome.

The chain recombines TRBV28 with TRBJ1-1, with D possibly TRBD1 on 5 matching bases. The CDR3 is 15 amino acids. The germline V gene encodes CDR1 MDHEN and CDR2 SYDVKM. V lost 0 bases and J lost 1, with 9 bases in between. The DNA for the CDR3 is TGTGCCAGCAGTTTATGGGGACCGGGGAACACTGAAGCTTTCTTT. Translation gives CASSLWGPGNTEAFF.

V usage is TRBV7-8 and J usage is TRBJ2-3; 10 nucleotides agree with TRBD2. This CDR3 spans 18 amino acids. The germline V gene encodes CDR1 SGHVS and CDR2 FQNEAQ. With V trimmed by 6 bases and J by 2 bases, 14 bases remained unmatched. Here the CDR3 reads CASRSRPLAGANTDTQYF. As DNA, the CDR3 is TGTGCCAGCAGGTCCCGTCCCCTAGCGGGGGCAAACACAGATACGCAGTATTTT.

The chain joins TRBV6-6 to TRBJ1-1; D may be TRBD1 (5 bases). Germline V CDR1 and CDR2: MNHNY, SVGAGI (reference sequence). The V end lost 2 bases, the J end lost 0 bases, and 13 bases lay between the germline ends. The CDR3 length is 16 residues. CDR3 nucleotides: TGTGCCAGCAGTTACCCCAAGGGACCTATGAACACTGAAGCTTTCTTT. Its translation is CASSYPKGPMNTEAFF.

V and J are TRBV15 and TRBJ1-6, with D perhaps TRBD1 (5 bases). CDR1 and CDR2 from the germline V gene are LNHNV and YYDKDF (reference sequence). V was cut by 3 bases and J by 11 bases, with 17 bases left in between. CDR3 length equals 15 residues. CDR3 loop: CATSSRDRPKAPLHF. DNA of the CDR3: TGTGCCACCAGCAGCAGGGACCGTCCCAAGGCACCCCTCCACTTT.

The chain couples TRBV27 to TRBJ1-1, with a weak D call TRBD1 (5 bases). The length of the CDR3 is 14 residues. Germline V gene data show CDR1 as MNHEY and CDR2 as SMNVEV (reference sequence). V dropped 5 bases and J dropped 0 bases, with 10 bases sitting between them. Here the CDR3 DNA reads TGTGCCAGCAGTCGGGGGACGGTGAACACTGAAGCTTTCTTT. Encoded protein: CASSRGTVNTEAFF.

The chain combines TRBV7-9 with TRBJ1-1; 8 bases fit TRBD1. After removal of 5 bases from V and 4 bases from J, the junction contained 6 bases not matched to a gene. There are 14 residues in the CDR3. Germline CDR1 is SEHNR and CDR2 is FQNEAQ (reference sequence). The CDR3 nucleotides read TGTGCCAGCAGCCAACAGGGGGACAGCACTGAAGCTTTCTTT. Translation: CASSQQGDSTEAFF.

CDR3 region: CADRDGDSYEQYF. CDR3 in DNA: TGTGCCGACCGGGACGGGGACTCCTACGAGCAGTACTTC. The V call is TRBV2, the J call TRBJ2-7; D could derive from TRBD1 or TRBD2 (5 bases each). The CDR3 consists of 13 residues. With 11 bases removed from V and 0 bases from J, the gap between germline ends came to 14 bases. CDR1 SNHLY and CDR2 FYNNEI come from the germline V gene. The complete variable domain, with remaining parts taken from reference TRBV2 and TRBJ2-7, reads EPEVTQTPSHQVTQMGQEVILRCVPISNHLYFYWYRQILGQKVEFLVSFYNNEISEKSEIFDDQFSVERPDGSNFTLKIRSTKLEDSAMYFCADRDGDSYEQYFGPGTRLTVT.

The J gene is TRBJ2-7, the V gene TRBV20-1; TRBD1 matches at 7 bases. CDR3 length equals 16 residues. Germline V gene sequence: CDR1 DFQATT, CDR2 SNEGSKA (reference sequence). With V trimmed by 0 bases and J by 7 bases, 15 bases remained unmatched. For the CDR3, the DNA is TGCAGTGCTAGAGATTCAAAGACAGGGTTCGGCGGTGAGCAGTACTTC. Translating it yields CSARDSKTGFGGEQYF.

V and J are TRBV7-9 and TRBJ1-1, with D perhaps matching TRBD1 (5 bases). This CDR3 comprises 13 residues. The V and J ends lost 5 bases and 5 bases respectively, with 12 bases between them. The germline V gene encodes CDR1 SEHNR and CDR2 FQNEAQ (reference sequence). The CDR3 spells CASSSRVTTEAFF. CDR3 nucleotides: TGTGCCAGCAGCAGCAGGGTTACTACTGAAGCTTTCTTT.

The chain links TRBV7-9 to TRBJ2-2, with 10 positions matching TRBD2. The CDR3 is 18 amino acids. Germline V lookup: CDR1 SEHNR, CDR2 FQNEAQ (reference sequence). The trim removed 5 bases at V and 0 bases at J, leaving 9 bases unmatched. Written as DNA, the CDR3 is TGTGCCAGCAGCACCCCGACTAGCGGGTCGCCGAACACCGGGGAGCTGTTTTTT. It translates to CASSTPTSGSPNTGELFF.

The gene calls are TRBV7-9 and TRBJ2-7; 8 nucleotides align to TRBD1. The J segment lost 1 base and the V segment lost 8 bases, leaving 4 bases of the junction unmatched. Germline V gene sequence: CDR1 SEHNR, CDR2 FQNEAQ (reference sequence). The CDR3 sequence is 13 residues long. The DNA of the CDR3 is TGTGCCAGCTCGGGACAGGAATCCTACGAGCAGTACTTC. Protein: CASSGQESYEQYF. The variable domain in full, completed from reference TRBV7-9 and TRBJ2-7, reads DTGVSQNPRHKITKRGQNVTFRCDPISEHNRLYWYRQTLGQGPEFLTYFQNEAQLEKSRLLSDRFSAERPKGSFSTLEIQRTEQGDSAMYLCASSGQESYEQYFGPGTRLTVT.

The chain couples TRBV6-2 or TRBV6-3 to TRBJ1-1, with a weak D call TRBD1 (5 bases). Germline V gene data show CDR1 as MNHEY and CDR2 as SVGEGT. This CDR3 comprises 11 residues. The CDR3 sequence: CASGGTTEAFF. In DNA form, the CDR3 reads TGTGCAAGCGGAGGGACCACTGAAGCTTTCTTT.

The gene calls are TRBV6-4 and TRBJ2-7, with D possibly TRBD1 on 5 matching bases. V was clipped by 5 bases and J by 0 bases, with 11 bases between them. Germline-derived CDR1 and CDR2 are MRHNA and SNTAGT. The CDR3 has 14 amino acids. This CDR3 reads CASSMTENSYEQYF. Written as DNA, the CDR3 is TGTGCCAGCAGTATGACAGAGAACTCCTACGAGCAGTACTTC.

The CDR3 loop reads CASSYTSGSKDTQYF. In DNA form, the CDR3 reads TGTGCCAGCAGTTACACTAGCGGGAGTAAAGATACGCAGTATTTT. This rearrangement joins TRBV6-5 to TRBJ2-3, with 11 bases aligning to TRBD2. Germline lookup yields CDR1 MNHEY and CDR2 SVGAGI. After removal of 2 bases from V and 5 bases from J, the junction contained 3 bases not matched to a gene. The CDR3 totals 15 residues.

The chain uses TRBV6-6 and TRBJ1-3; D call uncertain. This CDR3 region has 13 residues. Deletions cut 3 bases from V and 4 bases from J, with 7 bases between. Germline V gene lookup returns CDR1 MNHNY and CDR2 SVGAGI (reference sequence). The DNA for the CDR3 is TGTGCCAGCAGTTATGCGGCCGGAAACACCATATATTTT. Translated, it gives CASSYAAGNTIYF.

The genes are TRBV14 and TRBJ2-2, with TRBD1 matching over 9 bases. CDR3 size: 16 residues. The trim removed 2 bases at V and 5 bases at J, leaving 6 bases unmatched. The germline V gene has CDR1 SGHDN and CDR2 FVKESK. Here the CDR3 DNA reads TGTGCCAGCAGCCAATATCGGGACAGGGTAACCGGGGAGCTGTTTTTT. Its translation is CASSQYRDRVTGELFF.

The genes are TRBV29-1 and TRBJ2-7; D is perhaps TRBD2 (6 bases). The germline V and J ends were trimmed by 6 bases and 9 bases, with 21 bases remaining between them. Germline assignment: CDR1 SQVTM and CDR2 ANQGSEA. This CDR3 comprises 13 residues. The CDR3 coding sequence is TGCAGCGTCGAGAGTTCTAGCGATCGGGGGCAGTACTTC. Amino acid sequence: CSVESSSDRGQYF.

The chain links TRBV3-1 to TRBJ2-1, with 8 bases aligning to TRBD1. The CDR3 runs to 15 residues. V shed 5 bases and J 3 bases; nucleotides not matched to a gene: 6. The germline V gene encodes CDR1 LGHDT and CDR2 YNNKEL (reference sequence). In DNA form, the CDR3 reads TGTGCCAGCAGCAACCGGGACAGGTACTACAATGAGCAGTTCTTC. It translates to CASSNRDRYYNEQFF.

The chain uses TRBV7-2 and TRBJ2-7; D is ambiguous. V dropped 5 bases and J dropped 1 base, with 9 bases sitting between them. Germline CDR1 reads SGHTA; CDR2 reads FQGNSA. The CDR3 is 13 residues long. The CDR3 coding sequence is TGTGCCAGCAGCATTATTGCGTCCTACGAGCAGTACTTC. Its translation is CASSIIASYEQYF.

CDR3 protein: CASSTTIALPEGYTF. In DNA form, the CDR3 reads TGCGCCAGCAGTACCACGATCGCCCTCCCTGAGGGCTACACCTTC. V is TRBV4-3 and J is TRBJ1-2, with D unclear. V shed 6 bases and J shed 8 bases, with 22 bases lying between them. The germline V gene encodes CDR1 LGHNA and CDR2 YSLEER. The CDR3 length is 15 residues.

DNA of the CDR3: TGTGCCAGCAGCCAACCTGACCGGTATAGCAATCAGCCCCAGCATTTT. It yields the protein CASSQPDRYSNQPQHF. The rearrangement joins TRBV3-1 to TRBJ1-5; D is ambiguous. There are 16 residues in the CDR3. Germline V lookup: CDR1 LGHDT, CDR2 YNNKEL (reference sequence). With 2 bases removed from V and 0 bases from J, the gap between germline ends came to 11 bases.

The chain links TRBV6-5 to TRBJ2-7; 7 nucleotides align to TRBD2. The V and J ends lost 4 bases and 4 bases, in that order; junction bases with no gene match: 13. From germline, CDR1 is MNHEY and CDR2 SVGAGI. The length of the CDR3 is 16 residues. The CDR3 protein is CASSSGPRGVDYEQYF. CDR3 nucleotides: TGTGCCAGCAGTTCGGGGCCACGGGGGGTCGATTACGAGCAGTACTTC.